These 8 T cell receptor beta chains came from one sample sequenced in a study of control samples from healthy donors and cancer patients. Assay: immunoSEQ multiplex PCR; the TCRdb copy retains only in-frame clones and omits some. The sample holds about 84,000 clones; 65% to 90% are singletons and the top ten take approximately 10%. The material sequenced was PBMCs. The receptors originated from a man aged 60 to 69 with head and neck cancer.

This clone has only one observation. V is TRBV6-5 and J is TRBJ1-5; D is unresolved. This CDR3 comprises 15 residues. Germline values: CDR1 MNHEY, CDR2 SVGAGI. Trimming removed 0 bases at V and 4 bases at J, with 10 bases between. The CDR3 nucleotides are TGTGCCAGCAGTTACTCGATTTCGGGGAATCAGCCCCAGCATTTT. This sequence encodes CASSYSISGNQPQHF.

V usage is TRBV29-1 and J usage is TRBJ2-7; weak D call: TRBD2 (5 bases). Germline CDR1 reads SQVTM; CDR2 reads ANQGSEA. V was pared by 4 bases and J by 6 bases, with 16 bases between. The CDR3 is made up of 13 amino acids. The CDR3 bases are TGCAGCGTTGCGTCTGGGAGCTCTCGCGAGCAGTACTTC. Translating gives CSVASGSSREQYF.

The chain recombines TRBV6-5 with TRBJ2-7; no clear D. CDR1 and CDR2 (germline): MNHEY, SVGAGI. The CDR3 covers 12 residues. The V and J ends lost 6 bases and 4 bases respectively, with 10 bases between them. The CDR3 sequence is CASRGPGYEQYF. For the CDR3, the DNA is TGTGCCAGCAGAGGCCCGGGTTACGAGCAGTACTTC.

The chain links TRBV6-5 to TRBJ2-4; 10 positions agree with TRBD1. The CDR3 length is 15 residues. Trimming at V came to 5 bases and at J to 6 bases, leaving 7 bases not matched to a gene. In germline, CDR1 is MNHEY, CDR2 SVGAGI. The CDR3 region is CASSTLRTGGNIQYF. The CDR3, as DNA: TGTGCCAGCAGTACCCTCCGGACAGGGGGAAACATTCAGTACTTC.

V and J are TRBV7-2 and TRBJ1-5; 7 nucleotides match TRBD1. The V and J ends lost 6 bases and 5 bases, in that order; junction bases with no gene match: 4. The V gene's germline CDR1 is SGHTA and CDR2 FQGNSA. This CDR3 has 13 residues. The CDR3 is CASSPQGDQPQHF. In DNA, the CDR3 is TGTGCCAGCAGTCCTCAGGGGGATCAGCCCCAGCATTTT.

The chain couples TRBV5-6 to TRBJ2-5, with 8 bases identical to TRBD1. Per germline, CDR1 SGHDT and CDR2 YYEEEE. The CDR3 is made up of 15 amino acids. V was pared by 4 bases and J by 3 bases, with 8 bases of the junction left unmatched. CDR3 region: CASSPVWTGKETQYF. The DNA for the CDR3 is TGTGCCAGCAGCCCCGTTTGGACAGGGAAAGAGACCCAGTACTTC.

DNA for the CDR3: TGTGCCAGCAGTTCTCCAGGGTACGATGAAAAACTGTTTTTT. This encodes CASSSPGYDEKLFF. The rearrangement joins TRBV28 to TRBJ1-4, with D maybe TRBD1 (5 bases). From germline, CDR1 is MDHEN and CDR2 SYDVKM. V shed 4 bases and J shed 6 bases, with 12 bases lying between them. This CDR3 comprises 14 residues.

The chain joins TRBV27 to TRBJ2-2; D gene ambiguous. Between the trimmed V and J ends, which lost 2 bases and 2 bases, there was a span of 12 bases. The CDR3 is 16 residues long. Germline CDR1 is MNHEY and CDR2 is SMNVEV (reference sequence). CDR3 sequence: CASSLEAPLNTGELFF. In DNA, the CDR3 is TGTGCCAGCAGTTTAGAGGCTCCCCTTAACACCGGGGAGCTGTTTTTT.